The T cell receptor beta chain described here comes from a study of cytotoxic CD8 clonotypes in ibrutinib-treated CLL. Study-wide context: Response sampling came at median approximately a year of treatment, ranging about 6 to 40 months.

About this clone itself: Antigen specificity is unknown.

Deep sequencing aimed at 1 in 200,000 to 1 in 1 million T cells' resolution. Clones were sequenced by immunoSEQ multiplex PCR, and TCRdb holds only the in-frame ones, with some missing. The repertoire holds approximately 320,000 clones, with roughly 70% as singletons. This CDR3 region has 12 residues. V was pared by 7 bases and J by 0 bases, with 7 bases between. Germline-derived CDR1 and CDR2 are SNHLY and FYNNEI. Findings of the study overall: Upon ibrutinib response clonality rose, and upon progression it fell back toward baseline.

V usage is TRBV2 and J usage is TRBJ2-7; D unresolved. Sequenced here: PBMCs, sampled after 36 months of ibrutinib treatment. This clonotype was obtained from a human donor with chronic lymphocytic leukemia. CDR3 nucleotide sequence: TGTGCCAGCAAAGTACTCTCCTACGAGCAGTACTTC. Its protein is CASKVLSYEQYF.